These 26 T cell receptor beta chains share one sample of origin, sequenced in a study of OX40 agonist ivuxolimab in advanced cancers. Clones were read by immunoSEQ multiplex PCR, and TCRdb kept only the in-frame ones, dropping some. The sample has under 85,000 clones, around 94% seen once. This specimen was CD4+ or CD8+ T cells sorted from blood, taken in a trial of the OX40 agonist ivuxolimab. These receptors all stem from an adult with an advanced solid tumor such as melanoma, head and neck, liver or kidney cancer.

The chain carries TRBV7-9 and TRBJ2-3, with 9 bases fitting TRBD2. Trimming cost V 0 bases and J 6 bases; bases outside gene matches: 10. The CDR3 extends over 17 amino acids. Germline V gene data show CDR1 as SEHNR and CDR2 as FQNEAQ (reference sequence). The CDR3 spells CASSLALVAGALDTQYF. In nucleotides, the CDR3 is TGTGCCAGCAGCTTAGCGCTCGTAGCGGGAGCCTTGGATACGCAGTATTTT.

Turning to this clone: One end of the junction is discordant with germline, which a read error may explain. The DNA of the CDR3 is TGTGCCAGCAGAGCATCCGGGACTAGCTCCCACGAGCAGTACTTC. Residues: CASRASGTSSHEQYF. The chain employs TRBV6-5 and TRBJ2-7, with 9 bases lining up with TRBD2. The CDR3 is 15 amino acids. Germline CDR1 MNHEY, CDR2 SVGAGI.

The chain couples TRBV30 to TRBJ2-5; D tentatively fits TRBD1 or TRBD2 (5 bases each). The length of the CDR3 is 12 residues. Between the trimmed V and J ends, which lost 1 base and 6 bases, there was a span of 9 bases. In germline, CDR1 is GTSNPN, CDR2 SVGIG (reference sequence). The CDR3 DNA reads TGTGCCTGGAGTGATGGGGGACAGACCCAGTACTTC. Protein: CAWSDGGQTQYF.

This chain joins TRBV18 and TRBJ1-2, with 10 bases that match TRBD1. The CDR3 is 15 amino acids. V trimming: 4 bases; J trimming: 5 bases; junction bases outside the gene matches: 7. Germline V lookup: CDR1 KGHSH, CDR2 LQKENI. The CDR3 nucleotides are TGTGCCAGCTCACTAGGGACAGGGGATTTTTATGGCTACACCTTC. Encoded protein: CASSLGTGDFYGYTF.

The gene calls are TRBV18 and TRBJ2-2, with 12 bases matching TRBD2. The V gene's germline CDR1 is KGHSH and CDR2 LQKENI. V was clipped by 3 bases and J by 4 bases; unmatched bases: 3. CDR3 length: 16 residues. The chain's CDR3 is CASSPTSGRSTGELFF. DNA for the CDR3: TGTGCCAGCTCACCTACTAGCGGGAGGAGCACCGGGGAGCTGTTTTTT.

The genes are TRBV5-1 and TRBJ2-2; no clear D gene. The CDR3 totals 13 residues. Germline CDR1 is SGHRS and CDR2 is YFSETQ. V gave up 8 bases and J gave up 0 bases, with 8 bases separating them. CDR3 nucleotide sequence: TGCGCCAGTGACCATCCGAACACCGGGGAGCTGTTTTTT. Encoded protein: CASDHPNTGELFF.

For the CDR3, the DNA is TGTGCCAGCAGCCAAGTAGGTGGGGATGACTATGGCTACACCTTC. Its protein is CASSQVGGDDYGYTF. The chain uses TRBV4-2 and TRBJ1-2, with no clear D. This CDR3 has 15 residues. V was pared by 1 base and J by 3 bases, with 12 bases between. CDR1 and CDR2 (germline): LGHNA, YNFKEQ.

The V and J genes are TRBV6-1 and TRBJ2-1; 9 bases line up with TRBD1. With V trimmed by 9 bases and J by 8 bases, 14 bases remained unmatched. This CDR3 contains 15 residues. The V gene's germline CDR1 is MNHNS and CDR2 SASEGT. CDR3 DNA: TGTGCCAGTTTCCTCCGGGACAGGGTGTATGATGAGCAGTTCTTC. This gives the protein CASFLRDRVYDEQFF.

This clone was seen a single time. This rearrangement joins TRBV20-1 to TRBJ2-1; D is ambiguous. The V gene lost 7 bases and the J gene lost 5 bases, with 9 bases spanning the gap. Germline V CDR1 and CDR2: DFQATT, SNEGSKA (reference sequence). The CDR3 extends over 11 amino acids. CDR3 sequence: CSGEENNEQFF. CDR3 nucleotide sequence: TGCAGTGGGGAAGAAAACAATGAGCAGTTCTTC.

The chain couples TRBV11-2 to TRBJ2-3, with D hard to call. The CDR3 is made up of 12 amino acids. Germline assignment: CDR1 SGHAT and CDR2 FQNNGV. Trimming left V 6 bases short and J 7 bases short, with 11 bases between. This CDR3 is CASSPPDNTQYF. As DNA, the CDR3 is TGTGCCAGCAGTCCCCCCGACAATACGCAGTATTTT. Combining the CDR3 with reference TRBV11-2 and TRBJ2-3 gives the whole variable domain EAGVAQSPRYKIIEKRQSVAFWCNPISGHATLYWYQQILGQGPKLLIQFQNNGVVDDSQLPKDRFSAERLKGVDSTLKIQPAKLEDSAVYLCASSPPDNTQYFGPGTRLTVL.

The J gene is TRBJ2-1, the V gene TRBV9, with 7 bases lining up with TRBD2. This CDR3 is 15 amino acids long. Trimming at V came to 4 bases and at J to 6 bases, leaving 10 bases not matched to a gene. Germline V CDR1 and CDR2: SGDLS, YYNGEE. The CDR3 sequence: CASSLLGGGVNEQFF. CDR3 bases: TGTGCCAGCAGCCTCCTTGGGGGAGGGGTCAATGAGCAGTTCTTC.

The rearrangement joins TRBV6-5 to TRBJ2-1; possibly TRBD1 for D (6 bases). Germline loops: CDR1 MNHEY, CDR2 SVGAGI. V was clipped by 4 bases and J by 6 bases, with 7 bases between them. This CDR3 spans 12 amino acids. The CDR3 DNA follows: TGTGCCAGCAGTTCAGGGGTCAATGAGCAGTTCTTC. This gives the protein CASSSGVNEQFF.

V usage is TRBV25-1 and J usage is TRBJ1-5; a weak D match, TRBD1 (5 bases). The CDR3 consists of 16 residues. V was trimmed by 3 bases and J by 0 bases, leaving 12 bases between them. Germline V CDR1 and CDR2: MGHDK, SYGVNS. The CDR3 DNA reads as TGTGCCAGCAGTGAGGGAGGGACGGTTAGCAATCAGCCCCAGCATTTT. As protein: CASSEGGTVSNQPQHF.

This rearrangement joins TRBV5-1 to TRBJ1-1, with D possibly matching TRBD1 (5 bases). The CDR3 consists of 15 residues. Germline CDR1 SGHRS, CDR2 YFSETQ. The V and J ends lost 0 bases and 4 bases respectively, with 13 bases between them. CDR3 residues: CASSLEPGAGTEAFF. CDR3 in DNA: TGCGCCAGCAGCTTGGAACCCGGGGCTGGCACTGAAGCTTTCTTT.

CDR3 residues: CASSGYYEQYF. In DNA, the CDR3 is TGTGCCAGCAGTGGATACTACGAGCAGTACTTC. This rearrangement joins TRBV2 to TRBJ2-7; D ambiguous. Germline CDR1 is SNHLY and CDR2 is FYNNEI. Trimming left V 4 bases short and J 3 bases short, with 4 bases between. The CDR3 runs to 11 residues.

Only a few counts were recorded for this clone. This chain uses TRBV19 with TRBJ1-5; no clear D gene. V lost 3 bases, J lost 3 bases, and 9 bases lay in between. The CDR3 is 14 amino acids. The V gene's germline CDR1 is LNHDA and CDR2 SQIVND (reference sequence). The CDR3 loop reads CASSIGSVNQPQHF. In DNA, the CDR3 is TGTGCCAGTAGTATTGGCTCAGTCAATCAGCCCCAGCATTTT.

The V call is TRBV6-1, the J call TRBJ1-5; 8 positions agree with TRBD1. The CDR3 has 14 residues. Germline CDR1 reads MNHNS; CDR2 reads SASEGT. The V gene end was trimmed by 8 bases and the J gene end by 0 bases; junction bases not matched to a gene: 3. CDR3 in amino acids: CASRTGHSNQPQHF. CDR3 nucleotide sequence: TGTGCCAGCCGGACAGGGCATAGCAATCAGCCCCAGCATTTT.

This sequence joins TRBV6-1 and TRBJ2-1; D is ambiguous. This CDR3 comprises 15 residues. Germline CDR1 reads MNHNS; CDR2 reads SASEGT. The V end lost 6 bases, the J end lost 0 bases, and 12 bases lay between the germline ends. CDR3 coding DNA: TGTGCCAGCAGCCCCCCGGGCCTCTCCTACAATGAGCAGTTCTTC. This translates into CASSPPGLSYNEQFF.

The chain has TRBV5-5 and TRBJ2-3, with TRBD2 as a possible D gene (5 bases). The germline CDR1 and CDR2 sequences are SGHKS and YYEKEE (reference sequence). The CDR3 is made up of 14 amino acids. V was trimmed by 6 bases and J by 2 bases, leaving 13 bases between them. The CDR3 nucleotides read TGTGCCAGCATCATTGGACTGCTCACAGATACGCAGTATTTT. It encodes CASIIGLLTDTQYF.

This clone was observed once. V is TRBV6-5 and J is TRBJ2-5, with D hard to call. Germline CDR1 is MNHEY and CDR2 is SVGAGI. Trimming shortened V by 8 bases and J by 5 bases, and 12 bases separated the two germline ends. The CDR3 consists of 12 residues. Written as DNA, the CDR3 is TGTGCCAGCGGTACCCATGGGGAGACCCAGTACTTC. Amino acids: CASGTHGETQYF.

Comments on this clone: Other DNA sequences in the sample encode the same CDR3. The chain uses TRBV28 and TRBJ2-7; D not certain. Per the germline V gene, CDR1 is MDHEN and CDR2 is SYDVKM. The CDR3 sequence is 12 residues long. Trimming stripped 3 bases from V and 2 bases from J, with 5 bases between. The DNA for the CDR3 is TGTGCCAGCAGTTTGAGACCCTACGAGCAGTACTTC. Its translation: CASSLRPYEQYF.

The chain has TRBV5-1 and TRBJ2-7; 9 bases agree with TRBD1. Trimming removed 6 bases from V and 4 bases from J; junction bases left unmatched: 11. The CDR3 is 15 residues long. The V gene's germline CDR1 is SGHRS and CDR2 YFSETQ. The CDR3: CASTLGGTGFYEQYF. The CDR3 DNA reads TGCGCCAGCACCCTTGGAGGGACAGGGTTTTACGAGCAGTACTTC.

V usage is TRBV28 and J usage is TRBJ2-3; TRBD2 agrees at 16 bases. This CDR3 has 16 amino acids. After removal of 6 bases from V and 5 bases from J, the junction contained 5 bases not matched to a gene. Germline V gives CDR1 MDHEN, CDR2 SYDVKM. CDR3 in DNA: TGTGCCAGCAGCCGGGGGACTAGCGGGAGGGTAGATACGCAGTATTTT. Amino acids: CASSRGTSGRVDTQYF.

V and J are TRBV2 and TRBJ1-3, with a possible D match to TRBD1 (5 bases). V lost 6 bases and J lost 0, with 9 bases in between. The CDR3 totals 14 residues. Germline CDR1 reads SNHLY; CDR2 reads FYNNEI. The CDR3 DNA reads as TGTGCCAGCAGCGTAACAGGCTCTGGAAACACCATATATTTT. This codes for CASSVTGSGNTIYF.

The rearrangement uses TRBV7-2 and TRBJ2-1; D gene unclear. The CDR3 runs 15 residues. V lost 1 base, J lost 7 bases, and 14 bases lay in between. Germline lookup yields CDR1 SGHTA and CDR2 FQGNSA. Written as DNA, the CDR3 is TGTGCCAGCAGCTTAGTATCCGCCTCACCTAATGAGCAGTTCTTC. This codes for CASSLVSASPNEQFF.

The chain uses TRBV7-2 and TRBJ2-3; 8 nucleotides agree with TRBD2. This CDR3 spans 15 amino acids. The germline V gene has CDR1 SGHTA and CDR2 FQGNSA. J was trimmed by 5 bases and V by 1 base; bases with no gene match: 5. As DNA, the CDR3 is TGTGCCAGCAGCTTAGGACTAGCGAGGGGAGATACGCAGTATTTT. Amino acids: CASSLGLARGDTQYF.